The 19 T cell receptor beta chains given below trace back to one sample, sequenced in a study of OX40 agonist ivuxolimab in advanced cancers. Measured with immunoSEQ multiplex PCR; TCRdb has only the in-frame clones, and not every one. The profile shows some 5,600 clones, 71% of them singletons. The sequences come from CD4+ or CD8+ T cells sorted from blood, collected in a trial of the OX40 agonist ivuxolimab. The receptor set was obtained from an adult with an advanced solid tumor such as melanoma, head and neck, liver or kidney cancer.

V gene TRBV5-6 combines with J gene TRBJ2-5; a possible D gene is TRBD1 (6 bases). Deletions cut 6 bases from V and 0 bases from J, with 15 bases between. This CDR3 is built from 15 residues. Germline V lookup: CDR1 SGHDT, CDR2 YYEEEE. The CDR3 loop reads CASNQGIDYQETQYF. The CDR3 DNA is TGTGCCAGCAACCAGGGGATTGATTACCAAGAGACCCAGTACTTC. Full variable domain (outside the CDR3, taken from reference TRBV5-6 and TRBJ2-5): DAGVTQSPTHLIKTRGQQVTLRCSPKSGHDTVSWYQQALGQGPQFIFQYYEEEERQRGNFPDRFSGHQFPNYSSELNVNALLLGDSALYLCASNQGIDYQETQYFGPGTRLLVL.

With regard to this clone: The junction does not match germline at one end; this may be a read error. The chain has TRBV7-7 and TRBJ2-3, with 8 bases matching TRBD2. Germline assignment: CDR1 SSHAT and CDR2 FNYEAQ (reference sequence). The CDR3 consists of 15 residues. DNA of the CDR3: TGTGCTAGCAGCTTAGGGCGGGGGGCCGGAGATACGCAGTATTTT. This codes for CASSLGRGAGDTQYF.

V is TRBV19 and J is TRBJ2-5; D call uncertain. This CDR3 has 16 residues. Germline loops: CDR1 LNHDA, CDR2 SQIVND (reference sequence). V was clipped by 3 bases and J by 0 bases, with 14 bases between them. The CDR3 nucleotides read TGTGCCAGTAGTATGGGGATGTCCGAGTACCAAGAGACCCAGTACTTC. Its translation is CASSMGMSEYQETQYF. The full variable domain, rest sourced from reference TRBV19 and TRBJ2-5, is DGGITQSPKYLFRKEGQNVTLSCEQNLNHDAMYWYRQDPGQGLRLIYYSQIVNDFQKGDIAEGYSVSREKKESFPLTVTSAQKNPTAFYLCASSMGMSEYQETQYFGPGTRLLVL.

The table lists this clone with a few counts. V gene TRBV4-3 combines with J gene TRBJ1-1; D gene ambiguous. Germline values: CDR1 LGHNA, CDR2 YSLEER. Trimming cost V 0 bases and J 4 bases, with 15 bases left between them. The CDR3 runs to 16 residues. CDR3 sequence (DNA): TGCGCCAGCAGCCAAGATCGAGTTCACTTAGGCACTGAAGCTTTCTTT. This gives the protein CASSQDRVHLGTEAFF.

This clone was found a few times. The V call is TRBV7-8, the J call TRBJ2-3; 8 nucleotides match TRBD1. The germline V gene has CDR1 SGHVS and CDR2 FQNEAQ. CDR3 length: 14 residues. The V and J ends lost 2 bases and 3 bases, in that order; junction bases with no gene match: 1. CDR3 nucleotides: TGTGCCAGCAGCTTACAGGGGGCTACAGATACGCAGTATTTT. Amino acids: CASSLQGATDTQYF.

This clone has a count of ten or more. The V and J genes are TRBV4-3 and TRBJ1-1; D may be TRBD1 (5 bases). Germline loops: CDR1 LGHNA, CDR2 YSLEER. This CDR3 comprises 12 residues. V lost 4 bases to trimming and J lost 6 bases, with 9 bases between them. This CDR3 is CASSPGSSEAFF. CDR3 bases: TGCGCCAGCAGCCCAGGGTCATCTGAAGCTTTCTTT.

J is TRBJ2-1 and V is TRBV28; TRBD2 matches 10 bases. The CDR3 consists of 16 residues. Trimming cost V 4 bases and J 5 bases; bases outside gene matches: 8. Germline V lookup: CDR1 MDHEN, CDR2 SYDVKM. The chain's CDR3 is CASSSPTSGVDNEQFF. CDR3 sequence (DNA): TGTGCCAGCAGTTCCCCCACTAGCGGGGTAGACAATGAGCAGTTCTTC.

V is TRBV4-1 and J is TRBJ2-2, with D tentatively TRBD1 (6 bases). Trimming cost V 5 bases and J 7 bases, with 17 bases left between them. CDR3 size: 15 residues. CDR1 and CDR2 (germline): MGHRA, YSYEKL. The DNA of the CDR3 is TGCGCCAGCAGCTGGGGCAGGGGATTCGTCGGGGAGCTGTTTTTT. It specifies CASSWGRGFVGELFF.

The chain recombines TRBV4-1 with TRBJ2-7; D is unresolved. The CDR3 loop spans 14 amino acids. CDR1 is MGHRA, CDR2 YSYEKL, per germline. V gave up 0 bases and J gave up 7 bases, with 13 bases separating them. CDR3 amino acids: CASSQDRFSTEQYF. The CDR3 region has the DNA TGCGCCAGCAGCCAAGATAGGTTCTCGACTGAGCAGTACTTC.

The V call is TRBV5-1, the J call TRBJ2-5; maybe TRBD2 (5 bases). Germline V lookup: CDR1 SGHRS, CDR2 YFSETQ. V lost 4 bases, J lost 1 base, and 14 bases lay in between. The CDR3 consists of 15 residues. CDR3 amino acids: CASSLSGGSQETQYF. The CDR3 DNA follows: TGCGCCAGCAGCCTCTCCGGAGGCAGCCAAGAGACCCAGTACTTC.

This clone is judged medium-sized (0.01 to 0.1%). The genes are TRBV27 and TRBJ1-5; D unclear. Germline CDR1 is MNHEY and CDR2 is SMNVEV (reference sequence). V was pared by 3 bases and J by 6 bases, with 9 bases between. The CDR3 spans 13 residues. CDR3: CASSFFRGQPQHF. The CDR3 nucleotides read TGTGCCAGCAGTTTTTTCCGCGGTCAGCCCCAGCATTTT.

This clone has only a few counts. This chain connects TRBV7-3 to TRBJ2-7; D uncertain. The length of the CDR3 is 12 residues. Trimming stripped 2 bases from V and 7 bases from J, with 9 bases between. In germline, CDR1 is SGHTA, CDR2 FQGTGA. The CDR3 is CASSLVLGEQYF. CDR3 DNA: TGTGCCAGCAGCTTAGTACTGGGGGAGCAGTACTTC.

This chain joins TRBV4-3 and TRBJ2-7, with unresolved D. The germline CDR1 and CDR2 sequences are LGHNA and YSLEER. V was trimmed by 1 base and J by 3 bases, leaving 10 bases between them. This CDR3 comprises 14 residues. CDR3 bases: TGCGCCAGCAGCCAAGGACCGGTTTACTACGAGCAGTACTTC. It specifies CASSQGPVYYEQYF.

The genes are TRBV28 and TRBJ2-5; 11 bases fit TRBD2. Per the germline V gene, CDR1 is MDHEN and CDR2 is SYDVKM. This CDR3 contains 16 residues. V lost 3 bases to trimming and J lost 5 bases; unmatched junction nucleotides: 8. The CDR3 sequence: CASSFWTSGRKETQYF. The CDR3 nucleotides are TGTGCCAGCAGTTTCTGGACTAGCGGGCGCAAGGAGACCCAGTACTTC.

The chain combines TRBV19 with TRBJ2-5; 7 nucleotides line up with TRBD1. Germline CDR1 reads LNHDA; CDR2 reads SQIVND (reference sequence). The CDR3 contains 15 residues. The V segment lost 6 bases and the J segment 0 bases; nucleotides outside the gene matches: 7. This CDR3 is CASRLGQRYQETQYF. CDR3 nucleotides: TGTGCCAGTAGGCTGGGACAGCGATACCAAGAGACCCAGTACTTC.

The chain has TRBV6-6 and TRBJ2-7, with D tentatively TRBD2 (7 bases). Germline CDR1 reads MNHNY; CDR2 reads SVGAGI (reference sequence). The V end was cut by 9 bases, the J end by 3 bases, with 15 bases between. The CDR3 has 13 amino acids. CDR3 residues: CASWGRGNYEQYF. The CDR3, as DNA: TGTGCCAGTTGGGGGCGGGGGAACTACGAGCAGTACTTC.

J is TRBJ2-7 and V is TRBV6-1, with 7 bases lining up with TRBD2. CDR1 and CDR2 (germline): MNHNS, SASEGT. This CDR3 comprises 11 residues. The trim removed 8 bases at V and 9 bases at J, leaving 7 bases unmatched. This chain's CDR3 is CASGVTGGQYF. CDR3 coding DNA: TGTGCCAGCGGAGTTACGGGAGGGCAGTACTTC.

The rearrangement joins TRBV7-2 to TRBJ2-1, with 7 bases identical to TRBD2. After removal of 1 base from V and 5 bases from J, the junction contained 5 bases not matched to a gene. In germline, CDR1 is SGHTA, CDR2 FQGNSA. This CDR3 region has 15 residues. CDR3 bases: TGTGCCAGCAGCTTAGGTCTAGCGGAGGACAATGAGCAGTTCTTC. It is translated as CASSLGLAEDNEQFF.

The CDR3 spells CASSLGLTEHTEAFF. CDR3 DNA sequence: TGTGCCAGCAGCTTGGGACTGACAGAACACACTGAAGCTTTCTTT. The chain joins TRBV7-9 to TRBJ1-1; D is perhaps TRBD1 (5 bases). Germline V gives CDR1 SEHNR, CDR2 FQNEAQ (reference sequence). V was pared by 3 bases and J by 3 bases, with 14 bases between. The CDR3 extends over 15 amino acids.